What follows are 26 T cell receptor beta chains derived from one specimen sequenced in a study of vaccination and CD4 T cells after COVID-19. These receptors are not linked to any known antigen. With the Oncomine TCR Beta short-read assay, DNA from cultured CD4+ T cells was sequenced. TCRdb fed the PCR reads into MiXCR, producing one record per CDR3 protein. The data contain around 7,000 distinct CDR3 sequences, approximately 40% of them singletons. Treatment noted: approximately nine-day PBMC culture with coronavirus spike peptide pools or control peptides (ViraFEST assay). Researchers collected the unexposed donor's CD4+ T cells before the COVID-19 pandemic (2011-2018). The sample taken for sequencing was CD4+ T cells from blood, cultured in vitro. The receptors derive from a human donor in good health.

For this clonotype: Relative to the germline gene, one junction end is altered; a read error may explain this. The chain combines TRBV2 with TRBJ2-6; D remains unclear. CDR3 length: 14 amino acids. Looked up from germline, CDR1 is SNHLY and CDR2 is FYNNEI. The CDR3 sequence: CANSVRSGANVLTF. CDR3 sequence (DNA): TGTGCCAACAGTGTACGCTCTGGGGCCAACGTCCTGACTTTC.

With regard to this clonotype: This sequence may be a read error, since a much larger clone differs from it by one base. This chain joins TRBV10-2 and TRBJ1-6; weak D call: TRBD1 (6 bases). This CDR3 is 14 amino acids long. The V gene's germline CDR1 is WSHSY and CDR2 SAAADI. This CDR3 is CAGSEQGWNSPLHF. As DNA, the CDR3 is TGCGCCGGCAGTGAACAGGGTTGGAATTCACCCCTCCACTTT.

This chain links TRBV19 with TRBJ1-6, with 9 bases fitting TRBD1. The CDR3 is 15 amino acids. V gave up 4 bases and J gave up 9 bases; unmatched junction bases: 7. Germline V lookup: CDR1 LNHDA, CDR2 SQIVND (reference sequence). CDR3: CASSTGQGLGSPLHF. The CDR3, as DNA: TGTGCCAGTAGTACGGGACAGGGTCTGGGTTCACCCCTCCACTTT.

The chain joins TRBV7-8 to TRBJ2-5; 10 nucleotides agree with TRBD2. Losses at the gene ends were 4 bases for V and 1 base for J; bases not matched to a gene: 0. CDR1 SGHVS and CDR2 FQNEAQ come from the germline V gene. This CDR3 spans 14 amino acids. In DNA form, the CDR3 reads TGTGCCAGCAGCTGGACTAGCGGCCAAGAGACCCAGTACTTC. As protein: CASSWTSGQETQYF.

Concerning this clonotype: Without the conserved terminal phenylalanine or tryptophan, this CDR3 likely stems from a read error. The chain joins TRBV6-1 to TRBJ1-5, with D tentatively TRBD1 (5 bases). The ends were cut back, 8 bases at V and 6 bases at J, with 14 bases in the middle. CDR3 length: 13 residues. Germline lookup yields CDR1 MNHNS and CDR2 SASEGT. DNA for the CDR3: TGTGCCAGCGCGGGGCAGTCGGGTCAGCCCCAGCATTTA. This encodes CASAGQSGQPQHL.

The chain recombines TRBV12-3 or TRBV12-4 with TRBJ2-1; D is perhaps TRBD1 (5 bases). This CDR3 has 15 amino acids. V was shortened by 3 bases and J by 5 bases, with 14 bases between the two germline ends. The CDR3 sequence is CASSLGSGRNNEQFF. Here the CDR3 DNA reads TGTGCCAGCAGTTTGGGGTCAGGGCGGAACAATGAGCAGTTCTTC.

The chain couples TRBV20-1 to TRBJ2-7; D possibly corresponds to TRBD1 (5 bases). Trimming left V 3 bases short and J 3 bases short, with 9 bases between. Germline V gene sequence: CDR1 DFQATT, CDR2 SNEGSKA (reference sequence). This CDR3 is 12 amino acids long. This CDR3 is CSARNTGYEQYF. The DNA for the CDR3 is TGCAGTGCTAGGAACACAGGCTACGAGCAGTACTTC.

This chain connects TRBV20-1 to TRBJ1-3, with D uncertain. This CDR3 region has 12 residues. CDR1 is DFQATT, CDR2 SNEGSKA, per germline (reference sequence). Between the trimmed V and J ends, which lost 5 bases and 3 bases, there was a span of 8 bases. This chain's CDR3 is CSAGADGNTIYF. In DNA form, the CDR3 reads TGCAGTGCTGGAGCGGATGGAAACACCATATATTTT.

V is TRBV4-1 and J is TRBJ1-2; D unresolved. Germline values: CDR1 MGHRA, CDR2 YSYEKL. V dropped 0 bases and J dropped 5 bases, with 13 bases sitting between them. The CDR3 consists of 15 residues. This chain's CDR3 is CASSQEQVAIYGYTF. In DNA, the CDR3 is TGCGCCAGCAGCCAAGAGCAAGTTGCCATTTATGGCTACACCTTC.

This clonotype has a handful of counts. The V gene is TRBV7-9, the J gene TRBJ1-1; possible D gene TRBD1, 6 bases. The CDR3 is 14 amino acids. V lost 5 bases and J lost 5, with 15 bases in between. From germline, CDR1 is SEHNR and CDR2 FQNEAQ (reference sequence). The CDR3 reads CASSVQGVGTEAFF. Written as DNA, the CDR3 is TGTGCCAGCAGCGTACAGGGTGTTGGGACTGAAGCTTTCTTT.

This clonotype showed up just a few times. The chain carries TRBV20-1 and TRBJ1-5; perhaps TRBD1 as D (5 bases). Germline CDR1 reads DFQATT; CDR2 reads SNEGSKA (reference sequence). Trimming took off 6 bases at V and 4 bases at J, with 19 bases between the two ends. The CDR3 is made up of 15 amino acids. The CDR3 bases are TGCAGTGCACGGGACGTGAGCTCGAGTAATCAGCCCCAGCATTTT. The encoded protein is CSARDVSSSNQPQHF.

The chain has TRBV7-9 and TRBJ1-2, with D unresolved. V lost 1 base and J 1 base, leaving 10 bases between the germline ends. This CDR3 is 15 amino acids long. Germline CDR1 reads SEHNR; CDR2 reads FQNEAQ (reference sequence). The CDR3 is CASSLGQAGNYGYTF. The CDR3 DNA follows: TGTGCCAGCAGCTTAGGTCAGGCTGGTAACTATGGCTACACCTTC.

The chain has TRBV7-2 and TRBJ1-1; no reliable D call. The V gene lost 2 bases and the J gene lost 11 bases, with 12 bases spanning the gap. CDR3 size: 12 residues. Germline-derived CDR1 and CDR2 are SGHTA and FQGNSA. The CDR3 reads CASSLSRVEAFF. In DNA, the CDR3 is TGTGCCAGCAGCTTATCGAGGGTGGAGGCTTTCTTT.

The V and J genes are TRBV6-1 and TRBJ2-5; 8 nucleotides align to TRBD2. The CDR3 loop spans 16 amino acids. Losses at the gene ends were 7 bases for V and 0 bases for J; bases not matched to a gene: 10. Germline V lookup: CDR1 MNHNS, CDR2 SASEGT. The CDR3: CASNEGLVRYQETQYF. In nucleotides, the CDR3 is TGTGCCAGCAATGAGGGACTAGTTAGGTACCAAGAGACCCAGTACTTC.

The genes are TRBV27 and TRBJ2-3; 9 nucleotides line up with TRBD2. Looked up from germline, CDR1 is MNHEY and CDR2 is SMNVEV (reference sequence). V was pared by 4 bases and J by 0 bases, with 5 bases of the junction left unmatched. The CDR3 extends over 16 amino acids. In DNA form, the CDR3 reads TGTGCCAGCAGTTCCGGAACTAGCGGGAGCACAGATACGCAGTATTTT. This gives the protein CASSSGTSGSTDTQYF.

This clonotype turned up a few times. This rearrangement joins TRBV6-1 to TRBJ2-5, with a tentative D call TRBD2 (7 bases). Trimming left V 1 base short and J 6 bases short, with 12 bases between. There are 14 residues in the CDR3. Germline V gene sequence: CDR1 MNHNS, CDR2 SASEGT. CDR3 residues: CASSEGGGKQTQYF. Here the CDR3 DNA reads TGTGCCAGCAGTGAAGGGGGGGGCAAGCAGACCCAGTACTTC.

A word on this clonotype: The junction departs from the called germline gene at one end, perhaps through a read error. The chain is built from TRBV7-7 and TRBJ2-3; 9 bases are a match to TRBD2. CDR1 is SSHAT, CDR2 FNYEAQ, per germline (reference sequence). This CDR3 comprises 15 residues. The CDR3 region is CASSAGGGETDTQYF. CDR3 bases: TGTGCTAGCAGCGCGGGAGGGGGCGAGACAGATACGCAGTATTTT.

The J gene is TRBJ1-4, the V gene TRBV6-1; 9 bases line up with TRBD1. CDR3 size: 13 residues. The V gene end was trimmed by 5 bases and the J gene end by 8 bases; junction bases not matched to a gene: 3. Germline loops: CDR1 MNHNS, CDR2 SASEGT. CDR3 loop: CASSRQGGEKLFF. DNA for the CDR3: TGTGCCAGCAGTCGACAGGGGGGCGAAAAACTGTTTTTT.

By frequency in the sample, this clonotype is large (0.1 to 1%). The chain is built from TRBV7-8 and TRBJ2-7; D not certain. Trimming left V 0 bases short and J 6 bases short, with 9 bases between. The CDR3 is made up of 13 amino acids. Germline CDR1 SGHVS, CDR2 FQNEAQ. The DNA of the CDR3 is TGTGCCAGCAGCTTAGCGCAGGATCGCGAGCAGTACTTC. Its protein is CASSLAQDREQYF.

The chain recombines TRBV2 with TRBJ2-3; D not certain. The V and J ends lost 1 base and 5 bases respectively, with 7 bases between them. Germline V gene lookup returns CDR1 SNHLY and CDR2 FYNNEI. The CDR3 loop spans 13 amino acids. The CDR3 here is CASSEGAQDTQYF. CDR3 sequence (DNA): TGTGCCAGCAGTGAAGGGGCACAAGATACGCAGTATTTT.

This clonotype has just a few counts. V usage is TRBV19 and J usage is TRBJ1-5; a weak D match, TRBD1 (5 bases). CDR1 and CDR2 (germline): LNHDA, SQIVND (reference sequence). This CDR3 is built from 15 residues. V lost 0 bases to trimming and J lost 7 bases, with 13 bases between them. The CDR3 reads CASSIDPQGTQPQHF. The DNA of the CDR3 is TGTGCCAGTAGTATAGATCCGCAGGGCACCCAGCCCCAGCATTTT.

This clonotype was found a few times. The rearrangement uses TRBV7-3 and TRBJ2-7; D is uncertain. CDR3 length: 13 amino acids. The V and J ends lost 5 bases and 5 bases respectively, with 13 bases between them. Germline V gene sequence: CDR1 SGHTA, CDR2 FQGTGA. For the CDR3, the DNA is TGTGCCAGCAGCCCTAATAACTGGGACGAGCAGTACTTC. Translated, it gives CASSPNNWDEQYF. Full variable domain (remainder filled in from reference TRBV7-3 and TRBJ2-7): GAGVSQTPSNKVTEKGKYVELRCDPISGHTALYWYRQSLGQGPEFLIYFQGTGAADDSGLPNDRFFAVRPEGSVSTLKIQRTERGDSAVYLCASSPNNWDEQYFGPGTRLTVT.

The genes are TRBV27 and TRBJ1-5, with 11 bases identical to TRBD1. V was pared by 6 bases and J by 3 bases, with 4 bases of the junction left unmatched. The CDR3 totals 15 residues. CDR1 is MNHEY, CDR2 SMNVEV, per germline (reference sequence). The CDR3 coding sequence is TGTGCCAGCAGCCAGGGACAGGGGGTCAATCAGCCCCAGCATTTT. It specifies CASSQGQGVNQPQHF.

The chain has TRBV20-1 and TRBJ1-3; D remains unclear. The V and J ends lost 5 bases and 0 bases respectively, with 11 bases between them. The CDR3 consists of 14 residues. From germline, CDR1 is DFQATT and CDR2 SNEGSKA (reference sequence). The CDR3 spells CSAQRLSSGNTIYF. The DNA of the CDR3 is TGCAGTGCTCAAAGGTTGAGCTCTGGAAACACCATATATTTT.

This chain uses TRBV16 with TRBJ1-6, with 9 bases that match TRBD1. The V gene end was trimmed by 4 bases and the J gene end by 9 bases; junction bases not matched to a gene: 7. Germline V gives CDR1 KGHSY, CDR2 FQNENV. The CDR3 sequence is 15 residues long. The CDR3 region has the DNA TGTGCCAGCAGCCCACAGGGGACAGGGAGTTCACCCCTCCACTTT. Encoded protein: CASSPQGTGSSPLHF.

The chain has TRBV11-2 and TRBJ1-1; D uncertain. From germline, CDR1 is SGHAT and CDR2 FQNNGV. The V and J ends lost 0 bases and 7 bases respectively, with 9 bases between them. The CDR3 totals 13 residues. CDR3 DNA sequence: TGTGCCAGCAGCTTAGAGCGGGCGCTTGAAGCTTTCTTT. This codes for CASSLERALEAFF.